The clone carrying this T cell receptor (beta chain) appeared a few times. The antigen remains unidentified. MiXCR, run by TCRdb on the reads, gives a single entry per CDR3 protein. This table holds fewer than 850,000 distinct CDR3 sequences, almost 30% found once. The record originates from a study of T cell repertoires in cytomegalovirus infection. CDR3 length: 19 amino acids. CDR1 is KGHDR, CDR2 SFDVKD, per germline. The ends lost 0 bases at V and 6 bases at J; junction bases unmatched: 15. The source material was cultured CD8+ T cells from PBMCs, sampled from culture after CMV antigen stimulation. The source is a human donor in good health (CMV status not recorded). Some clones in this sample may be carry-over from other donors' samples. V usage is TRBV24-1 and J usage is TRBJ2-1; 8 bases fit TRBD1. The CDR3 DNA is TGTGCCACCAGTGATTTGCACAACCCGTCAGACAGGGGTAGCAATGAGCAGTTCTTC. Its translation is CATSDLHNPSDRGSNEQFF.